Described below is a single TCR beta chain sequence and its context. This entry belongs to a study of blood T cells in healthy people across ages. Primed by a sample-barcoded 5' primer and a J-beta primer mix, a second PCR proceeded for about 6 to 11 cycles. TCRdb re-called the 5' RACE reads through MiXCR, storing one row per CDR3 protein. Among some 1.4 million distinct CDR3 sequences listed, around 42% were seen once. The junction had 14 bases not matched to a gene; V was cut back by 3 bases and J by 13 bases. The length of the CDR3 is 15 residues. The chain combines TRBV12-3 or TRBV12-4 with TRBJ2-4; 8 positions agree with TRBD2. The sequencing input was blood. This TCR was recovered from a woman aged 18-35 years in good health. The CDR3 DNA follows: TGTGCCAGCAGTTTCAGGGCGGGAGGCTTCAATGAGCAGTACTTC. Its protein product is CASSFRAGGFNEQYF.